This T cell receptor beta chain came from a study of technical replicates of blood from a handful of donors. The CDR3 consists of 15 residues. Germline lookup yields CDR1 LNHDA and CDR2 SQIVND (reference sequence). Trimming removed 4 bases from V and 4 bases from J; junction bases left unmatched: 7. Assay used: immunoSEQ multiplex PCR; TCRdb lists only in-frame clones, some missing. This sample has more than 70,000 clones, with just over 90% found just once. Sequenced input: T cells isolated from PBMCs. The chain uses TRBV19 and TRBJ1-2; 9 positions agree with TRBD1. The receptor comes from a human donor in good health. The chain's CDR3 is CASSTGQGVGYGYTF. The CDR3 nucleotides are TGTGCCAGTAGTACGGGACAGGGAGTTGGCTATGGCTACACCTTC.